These T cell receptor beta chains were read from a single sample in a study of control samples from healthy donors and cancer patients. Assay used: immunoSEQ multiplex PCR; TCRdb lists only in-frame clones, some missing. The table includes 11,000 to 15,000 clones, roughly 80% detected once. The material sequenced was formalin-fixed, paraffin-embedded tissue. Source of these receptors: a female donor with lung cancer. Both conserved end residues are part of each CDR3. Each record gives: V gene, D gene, CDR3 protein. The D gene is left open where the match is weak.

v_call: TRBV7-9
d_call: TRBD1
cdr3_aa: CASSSRDSYEQYF

v_call: TRBV19
d_call: NA
cdr3_aa: CASRTYSNQPQHF

v_call: TRBV4-2
d_call: TRBD2
cdr3_aa: CASSHRLAGEGETQYF

v_call: TRBV12-3/TRBV12-4
d_call: NA
cdr3_aa: CASSPGQSGGYTF

v_call: TRBV7-2
d_call: NA
cdr3_aa: CASSLHGGTWELFF

v_call: TRBV6-2/TRBV6-3
d_call: NA
cdr3_aa: CASSYSLTAEQYF

v_call: TRBV7-2
d_call: TRBD2
cdr3_aa: CASSLRPRGGPYEQYF

v_call: TRBV6-5
d_call: TRBD1
cdr3_aa: CASMRGQGMNTEAFF

v_call: TRBV20-1
d_call: NA
cdr3_aa: CSASHTNTGELFF

v_call: TRBV5-5
d_call: NA
cdr3_aa: CASRPIRGGSRNTEAFF

v_call: TRBV3-1/TRBV3-2
d_call: NA
cdr3_aa: CASSHAPYGYTF

v_call: TRBV3-1/TRBV3-2
d_call: NA
cdr3_aa: CASSHAGSTDTQYF

v_call: TRBV5-1
d_call: NA
cdr3_aa: CASSRSGQDSYNEQFF

v_call: TRBV10-3
d_call: NA
cdr3_aa: CAIKAQEDYEQYF

v_call: TRBV10-3
d_call: TRBD2
cdr3_aa: CAISRLAGGTDTQYF

v_call: TRBV7-2
d_call: NA
cdr3_aa: CASSLRVNNSPLHF

v_call: TRBV7-2
d_call: NA
cdr3_aa: CASSPGPTSEAFF